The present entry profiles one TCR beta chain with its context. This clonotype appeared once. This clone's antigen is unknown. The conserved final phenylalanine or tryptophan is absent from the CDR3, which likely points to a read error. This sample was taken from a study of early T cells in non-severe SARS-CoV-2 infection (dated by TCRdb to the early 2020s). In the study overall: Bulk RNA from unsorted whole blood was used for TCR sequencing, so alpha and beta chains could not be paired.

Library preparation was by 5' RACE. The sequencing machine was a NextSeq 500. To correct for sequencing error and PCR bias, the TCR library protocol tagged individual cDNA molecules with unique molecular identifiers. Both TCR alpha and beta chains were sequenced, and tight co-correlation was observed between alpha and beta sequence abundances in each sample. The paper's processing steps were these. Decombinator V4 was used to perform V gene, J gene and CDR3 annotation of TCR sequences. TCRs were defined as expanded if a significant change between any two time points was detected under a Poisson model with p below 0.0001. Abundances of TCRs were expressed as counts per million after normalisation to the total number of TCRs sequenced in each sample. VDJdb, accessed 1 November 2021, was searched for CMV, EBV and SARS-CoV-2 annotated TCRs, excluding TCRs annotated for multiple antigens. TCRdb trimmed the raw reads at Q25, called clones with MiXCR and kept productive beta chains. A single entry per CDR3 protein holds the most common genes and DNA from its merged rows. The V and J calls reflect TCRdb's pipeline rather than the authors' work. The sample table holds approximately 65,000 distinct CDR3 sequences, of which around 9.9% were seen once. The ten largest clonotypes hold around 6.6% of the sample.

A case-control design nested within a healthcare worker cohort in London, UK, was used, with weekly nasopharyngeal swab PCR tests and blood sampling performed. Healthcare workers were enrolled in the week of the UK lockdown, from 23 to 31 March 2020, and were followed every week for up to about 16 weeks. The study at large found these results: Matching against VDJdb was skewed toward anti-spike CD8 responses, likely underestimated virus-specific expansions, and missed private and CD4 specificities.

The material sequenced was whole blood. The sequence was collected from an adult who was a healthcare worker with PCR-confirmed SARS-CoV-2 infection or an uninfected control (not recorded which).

The nucleotide sequence reads TGCAGTGCCAGGGGGGTGGGTGAGACCCAGTACTCC. Its translation reads: CSARGVGETQYS. The chain is made from TRBV20-1 and TRBJ2-5; the D gene is possibly TRBD1, with 7 bases matching. The CDR3 length is 12 residues, termini included. Of all the DNA, just the CDR3 is kept, 36 bases in frame from base 1. From a lookup of the germline V gene (reference sequence), CDR1 and CDR2 are DFQATT and SNEGSKA. Relative to germline, V is 6 bases shorter and J is 5 bases shorter, with 13 bases between their ends.